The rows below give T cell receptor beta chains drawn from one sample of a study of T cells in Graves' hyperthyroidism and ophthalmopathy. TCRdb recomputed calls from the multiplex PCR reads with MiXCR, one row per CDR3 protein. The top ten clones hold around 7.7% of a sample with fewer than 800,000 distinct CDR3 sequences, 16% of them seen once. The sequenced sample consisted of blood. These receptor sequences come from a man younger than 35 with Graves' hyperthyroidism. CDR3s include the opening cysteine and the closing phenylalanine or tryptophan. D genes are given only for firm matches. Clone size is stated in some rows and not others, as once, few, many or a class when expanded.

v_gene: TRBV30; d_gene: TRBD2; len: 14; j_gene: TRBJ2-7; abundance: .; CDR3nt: TGTGCCTGGATCCGGACTAGCGGGGCCTACGAGCAGTACTTC; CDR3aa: CAWIRTSGAYEQYF
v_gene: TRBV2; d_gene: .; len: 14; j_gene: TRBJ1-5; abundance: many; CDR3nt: TGTGCCAGCAGTGCTGGGGGGCCCAATCAGCCCCAGCATTTT; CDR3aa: CASSAGGPNQPQHF
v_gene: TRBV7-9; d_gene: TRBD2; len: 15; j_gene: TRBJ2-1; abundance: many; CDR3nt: TGTGCCAGCAGCTTTACTAGCGGGAGTTACAATGAGCAGTTCTTC; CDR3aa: CASSFTSGSYNEQFF
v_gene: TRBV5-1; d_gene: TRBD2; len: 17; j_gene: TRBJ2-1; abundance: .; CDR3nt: TGCGCCAGCAGCTCCTCACTCGCGGGAGCCGTCTACAATGAGCAGTTCTTC; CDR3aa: CASSSSLAGAVYNEQFF
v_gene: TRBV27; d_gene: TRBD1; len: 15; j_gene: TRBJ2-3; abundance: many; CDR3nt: TGTGCCAGCAGTCCGAGGACAGGGTTTGGGAATACGCAGTATTTT; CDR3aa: CASSPRTGFGNTQYF
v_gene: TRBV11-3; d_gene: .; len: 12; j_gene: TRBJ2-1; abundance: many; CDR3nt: TGTGCCAGCAGCTTCGGCGAGAATGAGCAGTTCTTC; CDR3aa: CASSFGENEQFF
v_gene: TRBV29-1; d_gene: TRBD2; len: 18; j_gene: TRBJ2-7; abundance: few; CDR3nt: TGCAGCGTTGATCTGGGAGGGACGCACCCAAAAGGACGCTACGAGCAGTACTTC; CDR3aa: CSVDLGGTHPKGRYEQYF
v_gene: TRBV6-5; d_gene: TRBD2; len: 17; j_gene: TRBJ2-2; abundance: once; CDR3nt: TGTGCCAGCAGTTTACAAGAGGAGCGGGAGGCCACCGGGGAGCTGTTTTTT; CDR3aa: CASSLQEEREATGELFF
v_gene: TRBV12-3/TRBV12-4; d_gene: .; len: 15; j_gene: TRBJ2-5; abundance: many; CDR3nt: TGTGCCAGCAGTTTGTCTGCGACCAGCCAAGAGACCCAGTACTTC; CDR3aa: CASSLSATSQETQYF
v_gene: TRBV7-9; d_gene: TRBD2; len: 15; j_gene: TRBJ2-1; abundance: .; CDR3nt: TGTGCCAGCAGCTTAATGGCGGGAGCCTACAATGAGCAGTTCTTC; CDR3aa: CASSLMAGAYNEQFF
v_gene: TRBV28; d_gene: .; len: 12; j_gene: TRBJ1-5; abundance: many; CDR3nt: TGTGCCAGCAGGGGGGGCCTGGGGGCCCAGCATTTT; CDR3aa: CASRGGLGAQHF
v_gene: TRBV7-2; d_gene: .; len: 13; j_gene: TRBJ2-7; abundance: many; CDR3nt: TGTGCCAGCAGCCTCCGGATCTCCTACGAGCAGTACTTC; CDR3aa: CASSLRISYEQYF
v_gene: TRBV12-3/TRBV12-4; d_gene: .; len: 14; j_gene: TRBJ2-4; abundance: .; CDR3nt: TGTGCCAGCAGCCCGATTGAGGGGAAAAACATTCAGTACTTC; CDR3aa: CASSPIEGKNIQYF
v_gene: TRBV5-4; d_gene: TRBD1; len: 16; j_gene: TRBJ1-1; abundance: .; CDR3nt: TGTGCCAGCAGCCGTGCCGGGACAGGGGGCAGGACTGAAGCTTTCTTT; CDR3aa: CASSRAGTGGRTEAFF
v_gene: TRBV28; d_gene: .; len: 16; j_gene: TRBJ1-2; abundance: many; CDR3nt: TGTGCCAGCAGTTTTGTTCCAGGGCCCCCCAACTATGGCTACACCTTC; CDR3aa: CASSFVPGPPNYGYTF
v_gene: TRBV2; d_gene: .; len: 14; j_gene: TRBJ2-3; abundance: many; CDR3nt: TGTGCCAGCAGTGAAGGGGGGTTTGGAGATACGCAGTATTTT; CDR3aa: CASSEGGFGDTQYF
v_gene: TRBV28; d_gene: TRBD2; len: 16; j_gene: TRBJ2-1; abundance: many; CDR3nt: TGTGCCAGCAGTTTATCTGGAGCGGGAGTAAGTAATGAGCAGTTCTTC; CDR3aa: CASSLSGAGVSNEQFF
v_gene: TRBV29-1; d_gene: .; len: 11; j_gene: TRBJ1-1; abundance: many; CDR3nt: TGCAGCGTTGAAGAGAACACTGAAGCTTTCTTT; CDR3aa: CSVEENTEAFF
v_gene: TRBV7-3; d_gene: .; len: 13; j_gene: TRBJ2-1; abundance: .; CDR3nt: TGTGCCAGCAGCGGGGGGCCTGGCAATGAGCAGTTCTTC; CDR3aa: CASSGGPGNEQFF
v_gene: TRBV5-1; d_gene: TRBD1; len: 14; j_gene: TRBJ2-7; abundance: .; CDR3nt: TGCGCCAGCAGCTTGAAGACAGGGCGGGACGAGCAGTACTTC; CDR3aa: CASSLKTGRDEQYF
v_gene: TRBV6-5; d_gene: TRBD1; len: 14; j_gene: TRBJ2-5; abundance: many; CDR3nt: TGTGCCCGCAGTTTCGGGACAGGGCAAGAGACCCAGTACTTC; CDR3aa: CARSFGTGQETQYF
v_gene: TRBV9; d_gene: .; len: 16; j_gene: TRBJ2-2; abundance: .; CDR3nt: TGTGCCAGCAGCCTCAGGGCCAATACGAACACCGGGGAGCTGTTTTTT; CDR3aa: CASSLRANTNTGELFF
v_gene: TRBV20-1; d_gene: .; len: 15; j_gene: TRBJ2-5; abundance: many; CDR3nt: TGCAGTGTCGTCGCGTGGATAGCGCCAGGAAGGACCCAGTACTTC; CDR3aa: CSVVAWIAPGRTQYF
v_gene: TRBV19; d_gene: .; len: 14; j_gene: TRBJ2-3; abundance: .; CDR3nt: TGTGCCAGTAGTATACAGCAGTTCACAGATACGCAGTATTTT; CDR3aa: CASSIQQFTDTQYF
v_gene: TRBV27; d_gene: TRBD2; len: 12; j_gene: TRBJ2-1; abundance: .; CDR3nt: TGTGCCAGCAGGGGGGGACTACCCAGACAGTTCTTC; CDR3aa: CASRGGLPRQFF
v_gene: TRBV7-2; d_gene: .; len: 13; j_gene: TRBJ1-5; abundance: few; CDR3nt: TGTGCCACACAGGGAAATAGCAATCAGCCCCAGCATTTT; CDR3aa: CATQGNSNQPQHF
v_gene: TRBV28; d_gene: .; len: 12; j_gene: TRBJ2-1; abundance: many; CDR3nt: TGTGCCAGCAGTTCAAGACGGAATGAGCAGTTCTTC; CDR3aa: CASSSRRNEQFF
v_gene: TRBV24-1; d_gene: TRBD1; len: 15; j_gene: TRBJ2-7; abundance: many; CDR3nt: TGTGCCACCAGTGACCCAAGGACAGGGGGGTACGAGCAGTACTTC; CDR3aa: CATSDPRTGGYEQYF
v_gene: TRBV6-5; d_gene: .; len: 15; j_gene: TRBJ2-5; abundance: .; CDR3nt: TGTGCCAGCAGTTACAATTTCCGGGCTGGGGAGACCCAGTACTTC; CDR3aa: CASSYNFRAGETQYF
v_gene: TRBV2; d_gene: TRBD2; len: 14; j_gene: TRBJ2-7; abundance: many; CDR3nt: TGTGCCAGCAGGAGGAGCGGGAGGCCCTACGAGCAGTACTTC; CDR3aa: CASRRSGRPYEQYF
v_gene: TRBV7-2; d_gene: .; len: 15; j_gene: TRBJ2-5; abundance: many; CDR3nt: TGTGCCAGCAGCTGGACGTGGGGGCAGGGGCAGACGCAGTACTTC; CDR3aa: CASSWTWGQGQTQYF
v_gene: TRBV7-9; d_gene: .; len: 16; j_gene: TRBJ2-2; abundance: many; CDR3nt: TGTGCCAGCAGCGTCACCCGGGACTCCTGGGCCGGGGAGCTGTTTTTT; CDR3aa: CASSVTRDSWAGELFF
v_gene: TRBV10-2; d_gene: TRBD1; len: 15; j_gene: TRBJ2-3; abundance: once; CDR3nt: TGCGCCAGCAGTGAGACAGGGGCTAGCACAGATACGCAGTATTTT; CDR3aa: CASSETGASTDTQYF
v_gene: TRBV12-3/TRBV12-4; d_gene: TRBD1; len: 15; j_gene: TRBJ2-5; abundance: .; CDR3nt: TGTGCCAGCAGTTATCACGGGACAGGGTTGAAGACCCAGTGCTTC; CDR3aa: CASSYHGTGLKTQCF
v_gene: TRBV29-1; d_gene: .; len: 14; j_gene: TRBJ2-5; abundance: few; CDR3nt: TGCAGCGTTGAATCCGACGGGGGCCAAGAGACCCAGTACTTC; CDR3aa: CSVESDGGQETQYF
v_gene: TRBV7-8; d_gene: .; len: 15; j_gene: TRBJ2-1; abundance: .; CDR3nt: TGTGCCAGCAGCTTAGCGACAGGCCCAGGGGAGGAGCAGTTCTTC; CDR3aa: CASSLATGPGEEQFF
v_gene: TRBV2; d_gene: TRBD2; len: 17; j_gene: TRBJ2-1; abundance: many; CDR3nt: TGTGCCAGCAGTAAGATAGTTGGGACTAGCACCTACAATGAGCAGTTCTTC; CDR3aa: CASSKIVGTSTYNEQFF
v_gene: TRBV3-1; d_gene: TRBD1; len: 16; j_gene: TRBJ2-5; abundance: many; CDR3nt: TGTGCCAGCAGTATGTTGACAGGGTGGGCGCAAGAGACCCAGTACTTC; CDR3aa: CASSMLTGWAQETQYF
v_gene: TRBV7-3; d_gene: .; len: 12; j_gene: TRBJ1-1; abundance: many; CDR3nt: TGTGCCAGCAGCTCGGACAAGGGGGAAGCTTTCTTT; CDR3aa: CASSSDKGEAFF
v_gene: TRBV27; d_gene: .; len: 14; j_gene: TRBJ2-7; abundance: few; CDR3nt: TGTGCCAGCAGTCAGGGACCTGGGGGTTACGAGCAGTACTTC; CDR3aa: CASSQGPGGYEQYF
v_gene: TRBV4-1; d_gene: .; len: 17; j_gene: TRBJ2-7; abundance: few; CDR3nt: TGCGCCAGCAGCCCAGGGGGGTCTAGCGCTGGCTCCTACGAGCAGTACTTC; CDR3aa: CASSPGGSSAGSYEQYF